These 3 T cell receptor beta chains share one sample of origin, sequenced in a study of cytotoxic CD8 clonotypes in ibrutinib-treated CLL. Profiling relied on immunoSEQ multiplex PCR, and the TCRdb table lists in-frame clones only, not all of them. The sample includes roughly 63,000 clones, approximately 57% of them seen just once. The input for sequencing was PBMCs, taken after 12 months of ibrutinib treatment. The receptors come from a human donor with chronic lymphocytic leukemia.

The chain joins TRBV7-9 to TRBJ2-5; D not resolved. Germline V gives CDR1 SEHNR, CDR2 FQNEAQ (reference sequence). This CDR3 contains 14 residues. Trimming took off 0 bases at V and 5 bases at J, with 10 bases between the two ends. Here the CDR3 reads CASSLATQTETQYF. CDR3 nucleotide sequence: TGTGCCAGCAGCTTAGCGACTCAGACGGAGACCCAGTACTTC. Full variable domain (missing parts from reference TRBV7-9 and TRBJ2-5): DTGVSQNPRHKITKRGQNVTFRCDPISEHNRLYWYRQTLGQGPEFLTYFQNEAQLEKSRLLSDRFSAERPKGSFSTLEIQRTEQGDSAMYLCASSLATQTETQYFGPGTRLLVL.

This clone was observed a few times. The rearrangement uses TRBV6-5 and TRBJ1-2; D possibly corresponds to TRBD1 (5 bases). V was trimmed by 11 bases and J by 2 bases, leaving 15 bases between them. Per germline, CDR1 MNHEY and CDR2 SVGAGI. CDR3 size: 13 residues. CDR3 sequence: CAGKPWGNYGYTF. The DNA of the CDR3 is TGTGCCGGCAAACCGTGGGGCAACTATGGCTACACCTTC.

This chain links TRBV11-2 with TRBJ2-3; TRBD1 matches 7 bases. The germline V gene has CDR1 SGHAT and CDR2 FQNNGV. This CDR3 has 15 amino acids. Trimming removed 5 bases from V and 1 base from J; junction bases left unmatched: 6. The CDR3 protein is CASSPNRGRTDTQYF. CDR3 sequence (DNA): TGTGCCAGCAGCCCAAACAGGGGTCGCACAGATACGCAGTATTTT.